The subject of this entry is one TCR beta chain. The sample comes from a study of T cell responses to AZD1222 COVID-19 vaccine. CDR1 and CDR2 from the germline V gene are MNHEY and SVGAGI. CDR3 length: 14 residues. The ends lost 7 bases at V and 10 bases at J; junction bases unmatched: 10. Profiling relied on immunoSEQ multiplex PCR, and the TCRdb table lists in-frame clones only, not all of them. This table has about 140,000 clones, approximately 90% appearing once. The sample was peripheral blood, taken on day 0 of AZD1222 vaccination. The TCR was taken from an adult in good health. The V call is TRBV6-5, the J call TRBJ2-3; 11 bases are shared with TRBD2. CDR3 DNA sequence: TGTGCCAGCAACACCGGGACTAGCGGTCACGCGCAGTATTTT. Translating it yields CASNTGTSGHAQYF.